Listed below are T cell receptor beta chains from one sample, sequenced in a study of beta chain features in type 1 diabetes. The table came from immunoSEQ multiplex PCR; TCRdb's copy has only in-frame clones and leaves some out. The profile covers roughly 310,000 clones, with 9.5% to 11% appearing a single time and around 0.015% taken by the ten largest. The sample taken for sequencing was naive CD4+ T cells from blood. The origin of the receptors is a woman younger than 45 in good health. Both conserved end residues are part of each CDR3. A D gene is named only where the DNA matches it firmly. Rows may omit the clone size; those that give it use once, few, many or a size class.

clone_size d_call j_call v_call cdr3_aa cdr3_nt
few TRBD2 TRBJ2-5 TRBV9 CASSVGGSGDQETQYF TGTGCCAGCAGCGTAGGCGGGAGCGGTGACCAAGAGACCCAGTACTTC
few - TRBJ2-3 TRBV5-4 CASSLDGRHTDTQYF TGTGCCAGCAGCTTGGACGGGAGACACACAGATACGCAGTATTTT
- TRBD2 TRBJ2-1 TRBV7-2 CASSTRREEDEQFF TGTGCCAGCAGCACACGGCGGGAGGAAGATGAGCAGTTCTTC
few TRBD2 TRBJ2-5 TRBV5-1 CASSLELAGGETQYF TGCGCCAGCAGCTTGGAGCTAGCGGGAGGTGAGACCCAGTACTTC
- TRBD1 TRBJ2-7 TRBV28 CASSATGTGTYEQYF TGTGCCAGCAGTGCTACCGGGACAGGTACCTACGAGCAGTACTTC
- - TRBJ1-2 TRBV7-2 CASSLEVPGRGYTF TGTGCCAGCAGCTTAGAGGTGCCCGGGAGGGGCTACACCTTC
- TRBD2 TRBJ2-5 TRBV28 CASSGTSIETQYF TGTGCCAGCAGTGGGACTAGCATTGAGACCCAGTACTTC
few - TRBJ2-7 TRBV6-6 CASSYSSPGLGGEQYF TGTGCCAGCAGTTACTCATCGCCCGGACTAGGGGGCGAGCAGTACTTC
few - TRBJ2-5 TRBV5-6 CASGNRRAGETQYF TGTGCCAGCGGCAATAGGAGGGCAGGAGAGACCCAGTACTTC
- - TRBJ2-5 TRBV6-6 CASSAASAPAQETQYF TGTGCCAGCAGCGCGGCTAGCGCTCCAGCGCAAGAGACCCAGTACTTC
- TRBD2 TRBJ2-1 TRBV2 CASRGTNNEQFF TGTGCCAGCAGAGGGACTAACAATGAGCAGTTCTTC
- - TRBJ2-7 TRBV28 CASSLTGLHEQYF TGTGCCAGCAGTTTAACAGGGCTCCACGAGCAGTACTTC
few TRBD1 TRBJ1-5 TRBV28 CASSSPGGDQPQHF TGTGCCAGCAGTTCTCCAGGGGGCGATCAGCCCCAGCATTTT
few - TRBJ2-5 TRBV2 CASSRQEETQYF TGTGCCAGCAGCAGACAGGAAGAGACCCAGTACTTC
- TRBD2 TRBJ2-7 TRBV5-1 CASSLGRAGPYEQYF TGCGCCAGCAGCTTGGGTCGAGCGGGACCCTACGAGCAGTACTTC
few TRBD1 TRBJ2-7 TRBV6-5 CASSYSGTGSYEQYF TGTGCCAGCAGTTACTCCGGGACAGGCTCCTACGAGCAGTACTTC
few - TRBJ1-5 TRBV5-1 CASSRGPDNQPQHF TGCGCCAGCAGTAGAGGGCCCGACAATCAGCCCCAGCATTTT
- TRBD1 TRBJ2-7 TRBV5-4 CASSLGQGNEQYF TGTGCCAGCAGCTTGGGACAGGGCAACGAGCAGTACTTC
- - TRBJ2-7 TRBV5-6 CASSLDLSYEQYF TGTGCCAGCAGCTTGGACTTGTCCTACGAGCAGTACTTC
- TRBD2 TRBJ2-4 TRBV7-2 CASSSRGGGGNIQYF TGTGCCAGCAGCTCCCGGGGGGGTGGCGGAAACATTCAGTACTTC
- TRBD2 TRBJ2-1 TRBV30 CAWSAAGTGFFGTSGRAAYNEQFF TGTGCCTGGAGTGCAGCCGGGACAGGATTTTTTGGGACTAGCGGGAGGGCCGCCTACAATGAGCAGTTCTTC
- TRBD2 TRBJ2-3 TRBV7-2 CASSLSGTSALGTQYF TGTGCCAGCAGCCTCTCCGGGACTAGCGCGTTAGGTACGCAGTATTTT
- TRBD2 TRBJ2-7 TRBV11-3 CASSFGLAGDEQYF TGTGCCAGCAGCTTTGGGCTAGCGGGAGACGAGCAGTACTTC
- - TRBJ2-5 TRBV5-4 CASSLQPQGQETQYF TGTGCCAGCAGCTTGCAGCCTCAGGGGCAAGAGACCCAGTACTTC
- TRBD2 TRBJ2-1 TRBV19 CASSFGLAVNNEQFF TGTGCCAGTAGTTTCGGACTAGCGGTTAACAATGAGCAGTTCTTC
- TRBD1 TRBJ2-1 TRBV28 CASSSRGFRGGSYNEQFF TGTGCCAGCAGTTCCAGGGGGTTTAGAGGGGGCTCCTACAATGAGCAGTTCTTC
few - TRBJ1-2 TRBV7-9 CASSSDNSGYTF TGTGCCAGCAGTTCCGACAACAGTGGCTACACCTTC
- - TRBJ2-5 TRBV7-2 CASSSSRSAGQETQYF TGTGCCAGCAGCTCCTCTCGGTCTGCGGGGCAAGAGACCCAGTACTTC
- TRBD2 TRBJ2-2 TRBV7-3 CASSAGLDTGELFF TGTGCCAGCAGCGCGGGACTAGACACCGGGGAGCTGTTTTTT
- TRBD2 TRBJ2-1 TRBV4-2 CASSQDQRLAGYNEQFF TGTGCCAGCAGCCAAGATCAACGGCTAGCGGGATACAATGAGCAGTTCTTC
- - TRBJ2-1 TRBV6-5 CASSSRARTSEQFF TGTGCCAGCAGCTCGAGGGCAAGGACCAGTGAGCAGTTCTTC
- - TRBJ1-4 TRBV30 CACAGASNEKLFF TGTGCCTGCGCGGGGGCATCTAATGAAAAACTGTTTTTT
- - TRBJ1-5 TRBV30 CAWSEGRWEGGQPQHF TGTGCCTGGAGCGAAGGGAGATGGGAGGGTGGGCAGCCCCAGCATTTT
- - TRBJ2-1 TRBV5-1 CASSITSGSSYNEQFF TGCGCCAGCAGCATTACTAGTGGCAGTTCCTACAATGAGCAGTTCTTC
- TRBD2 TRBJ2-7 TRBV7-2 CASSLALTSGPYF TGTGCCAGCAGCTTAGCGTTGACTAGCGGGCCCTACTTC
- - TRBJ2-7 TRBV7-2 CASSPTESYEQYF TGTGCCAGCAGCCCAACAGAGTCCTACGAGCAGTACTTC
few - TRBJ1-5 TRBV7-2 CASSKQRNQPQHF TGTGCCAGCAGCAAACAGCGCAATCAGCCCCAGCATTTT
- TRBD1 TRBJ2-5 TRBV23-1 CASSQQGEKTQYF TGCGCCAGCAGTCAACAGGGGGAAAAGACCCAGTACTTC
- TRBD2 TRBJ2-5 TRBV5-4 CASSQAASGQETQYF TGTGCCAGCAGCCAGGCCGCTAGCGGACAAGAGACCCAGTACTTC
- - TRBJ2-5 TRBV19 CASSINSEETQYF TGTGCCAGTAGTATAAACAGTGAGGAGACCCAGTACTTC
- - TRBJ2-5 TRBV7-2 CASSLGPTLQETQYF TGTGCCAGCAGCTTAGGTCCCACCCTACAAGAGACCCAGTACTTC
- - TRBJ1-5 TRBV28 CASSLQGRDQPQHF TGTGCCAGCAGTTTACAAGGCAGGGATCAGCCCCAGCATTTT
- TRBD2 TRBJ2-1 TRBV7-3 CASSWGLVNEQFF TGTGCCAGCAGCTGGGGACTAGTGAATGAGCAGTTCTTC
- - TRBJ2-3 TRBV7-9 CAIPSGGLFSDTQYF TGTGCCATCCCCTCAGGGGGGCTTTTCTCAGATACGCAGTATTTT
- TRBD2 TRBJ2-7 TRBV4-2 CASSQPTSGDYEQYF TGTGCCAGCAGCCAACCCACTAGCGGGGACTACGAGCAGTACTTC
few TRBD2 TRBJ2-1 TRBV5-1 CASTPGTSGREQFF TGCGCCAGCACCCCGGGGACTAGCGGGAGAGAGCAGTTCTTC
few TRBD1 TRBJ1-5 TRBV28 CASSTGTGGHWPQHF TGTGCCAGCAGCACCGGGACAGGGGGTCATTGGCCCCAGCATTTT
- TRBD1 TRBJ2-5 TRBV19 CASRDRASETQYF TGTGCCAGTAGAGACAGGGCCTCGGAGACCCAGTACTTC
- TRBD2 TRBJ2-3 TRBV4-2 CASSQDGLLAGPTRTDTQYF TGTGCCAGCAGCCAAGATGGGCTCCTAGCGGGACCGACCCGCACAGATACGCAGTATTTT
few - TRBJ2-2 TRBV11-2 CASSLVTGLNTGELFF TGTGCCAGCAGCTTAGTAACGGGATTGAACACCGGGGAGCTGTTTTTT